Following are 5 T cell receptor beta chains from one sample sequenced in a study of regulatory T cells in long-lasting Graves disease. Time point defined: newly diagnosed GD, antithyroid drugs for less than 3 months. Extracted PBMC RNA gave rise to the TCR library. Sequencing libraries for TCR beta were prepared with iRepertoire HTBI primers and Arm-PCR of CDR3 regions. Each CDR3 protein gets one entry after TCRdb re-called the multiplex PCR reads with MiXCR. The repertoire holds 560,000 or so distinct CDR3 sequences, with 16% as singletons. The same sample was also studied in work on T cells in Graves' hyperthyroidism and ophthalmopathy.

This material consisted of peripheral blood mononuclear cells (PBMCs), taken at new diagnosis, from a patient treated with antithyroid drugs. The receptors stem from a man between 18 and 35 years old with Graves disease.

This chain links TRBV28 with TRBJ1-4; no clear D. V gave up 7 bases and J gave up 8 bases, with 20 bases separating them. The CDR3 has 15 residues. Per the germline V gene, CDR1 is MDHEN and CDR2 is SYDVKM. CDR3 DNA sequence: TGTGCCAGCAATTCCCTAGGGCTTGGGCGCGAAAAACTGTTTTTT. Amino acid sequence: CASNSLGLGREKLFF.

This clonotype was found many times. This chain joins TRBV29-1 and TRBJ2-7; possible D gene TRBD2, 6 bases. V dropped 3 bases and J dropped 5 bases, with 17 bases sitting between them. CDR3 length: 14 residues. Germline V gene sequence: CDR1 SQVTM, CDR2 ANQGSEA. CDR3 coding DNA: TGCAGCGTTGAGGTAGACGGGGGTCGGGACGAGCAGTACTTC. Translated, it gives CSVEVDGGRDEQYF.

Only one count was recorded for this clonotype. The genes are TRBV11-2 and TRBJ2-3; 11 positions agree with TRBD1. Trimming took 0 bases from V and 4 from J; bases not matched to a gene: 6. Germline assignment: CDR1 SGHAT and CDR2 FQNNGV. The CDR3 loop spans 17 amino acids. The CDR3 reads CASSLDLQGQGADTQYF. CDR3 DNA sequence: TGTGCCAGCAGCTTAGATCTACAGGGACAGGGGGCAGATACGCAGTATTTT.

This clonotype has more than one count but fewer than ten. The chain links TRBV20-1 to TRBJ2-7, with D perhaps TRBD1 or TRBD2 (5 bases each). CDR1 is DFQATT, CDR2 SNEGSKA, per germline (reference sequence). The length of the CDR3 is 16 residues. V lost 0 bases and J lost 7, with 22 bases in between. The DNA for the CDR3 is TGCAGTGCTAGAGATAACGAGGGGAAGAAGGGATGGGAGCAGTACTTC. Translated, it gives CSARDNEGKKGWEQYF.

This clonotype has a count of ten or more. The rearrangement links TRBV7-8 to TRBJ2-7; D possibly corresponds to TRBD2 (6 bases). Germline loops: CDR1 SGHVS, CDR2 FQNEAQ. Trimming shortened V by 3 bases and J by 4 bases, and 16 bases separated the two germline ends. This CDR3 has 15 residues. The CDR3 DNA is TGTGCCAGCAGCTTCGCGGGGAACCCCCCATACGAGCAGTACTTC. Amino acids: CASSFAGNPPYEQYF. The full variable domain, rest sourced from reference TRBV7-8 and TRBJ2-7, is GAGVSQSPRYKVAKRGQDVALRCDPISGHVSLFWYQQALGQGPEFLTYFQNEAQLDKSGLPSDRFFAERPEGSVSTLKIQRTQQEDSAVYLCASSFAGNPPYEQYFGPGTRLTVT.